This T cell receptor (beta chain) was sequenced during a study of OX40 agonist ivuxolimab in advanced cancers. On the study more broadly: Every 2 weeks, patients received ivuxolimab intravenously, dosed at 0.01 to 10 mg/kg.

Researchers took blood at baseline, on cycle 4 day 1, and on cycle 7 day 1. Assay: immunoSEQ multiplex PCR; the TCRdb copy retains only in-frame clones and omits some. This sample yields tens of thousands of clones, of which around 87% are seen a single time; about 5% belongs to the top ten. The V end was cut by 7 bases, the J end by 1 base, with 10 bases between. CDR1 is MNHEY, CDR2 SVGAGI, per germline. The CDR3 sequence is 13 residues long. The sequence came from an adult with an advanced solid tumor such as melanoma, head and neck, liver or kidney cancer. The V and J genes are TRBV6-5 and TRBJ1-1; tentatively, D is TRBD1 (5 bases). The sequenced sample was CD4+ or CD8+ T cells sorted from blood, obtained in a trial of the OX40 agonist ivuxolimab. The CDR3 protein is CASKKGTNTEAFF. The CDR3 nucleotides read TGTGCCAGCAAGAAGGGGACGAACACTGAAGCTTTCTTT.